This TCR beta chain was retrieved from a study of blood T cell repertoires in COVID-19. Across the study: Sites in the United States, Italy and Spain provided acute and convalescent COVID-19 samples. PBMCs, B-cell-depleted T cells, or T cells provided the cDNA or gDNA that made up the material.

V lost 5 bases, J lost 0 bases, and 11 bases lay in between. The CDR3 is made up of 14 amino acids. Looked up from germline, CDR1 is SGHAT and CDR2 is FQNNGV. The authors' processing: Estimation of nucleated cell counts relied on the amplification of reference gene primers. Sequencing was performed with immunoSEQ multiplex PCR; in TCRdb, only in-frame clones are kept and a portion is missing. The V and J calls and clone size come from that table; D and trimming were worked out from the DNA. The table records 52,000 or so clones, 85% to 95% of them present only once. The V and J genes are TRBV11-2 and TRBJ2-7; D may be TRBD1 (5 bases). This receptor was taken from a woman of 80 years or more with acute or convalescent COVID-19. Source material: peripheral blood. The CDR3 loop reads CASSVGLISYEQYF. DNA of the CDR3: TGTGCCAGCAGCGTGGGGCTAATCTCCTACGAGCAGTACTTC.